This TCR beta chain was found in a study of shared clonotypes between healthy human individuals. Naive CD8 isolation took CD45RO-negative cells positively selected for CCR7 and excluded terminally differentiated effector memory CD45RA+ cells. Details on this clone: Its specificity is unknown.

CDR1 and CDR2 from the germline V gene are SGHTA and FQGNSA. CDR3 length equals 15 residues. The V gene end was trimmed by 5 bases and the J gene end by 2 bases; junction bases not matched to a gene: 7. TCRdb keeps only in-frame clones here, not all; method: immunoSEQ multiplex PCR. The data contain about 680,000 clones, roughly 94% of them singletons. The study's findings and limits: Represented genetic and exposure-history diversity was restricted by having few donors.

The sequence came from a man younger than 40 in good health. The chain is built from TRBV7-2 and TRBJ2-7; 9 positions match TRBD1. Sequenced sample: naive CD8+ T cells sorted from blood. The CDR3 region is CASSLTGTGPYEQYF. CDR3 DNA sequence: TGTGCCAGCAGCCTAACCGGGACAGGGCCCTACGAGCAGTACTTC.